What follows are 2 T cell receptor beta chains derived from one specimen sequenced in a study of CD8+ T cells in alopecia areata. Isolated RNA was reverse transcribed into cDNA used as the sequencing template. Sequenced by immunoSEQ multiplex PCR; TCRdb stores in-frame clones only, minus some. Singletons are absent from the sample, which has about 270,000 clones. The sorting of pooled cutaneous lymph node cells relied on CD4, CD8alpha, NKG2D, NKG2ACE and other markers. Sequencing was carried out using CD4+ T cells sorted from a lymph node. All receptors derive from a C3H/HeJ mouse with alopecia areata. Mouse MHC haplotype: H2-k.

This clone was found a few times. The gene symbols are mouse symbols. CDR3 sequence reads: CASRRQAQDTQYF. The covered CDR3 bases are TGTGCCAGCAGGAGACAGGCGCAAGAC. V and J are TRBV13-3 and TRBJ2-5; TRBD1 might be the D (6 bases). The read terminates 4 residues ahead of where the CDR3 ends, so the germline J gene completes it. Germline values: CDR1 NNHDY, CDR2 SYVADS. V was cut by 5 bases and J by 3 bases, with 10 bases left in between. The CDR3 has 13 amino acids. Drawing the rest from reference TRBV13-3 and TRBJ2-5, the complete variable domain is EAAVTQSPRSKVAVTGGKVTLSCHQTNNHDYMYWYRQDTGHGLRLIHYSYVADSTEKGDIPDGYKASRPSQENFSLILELASLSQTAVYFCASRRQAQDTQYFGPGTRLLVL.

This clone was recorded a few times. Germline and genes here are mouse. The read terminates 4 residues ahead of where the CDR3 ends, so the germline J gene completes it. The chain carries TRBV5 and TRBJ2-1; TRBD2 agrees at 8 bases. CDR1 LGHNA and CDR2 YNLKQL come from the germline V gene (reference sequence). The CDR3 length is 15 residues. The V segment lost 4 bases and the J segment 3 bases; nucleotides outside the gene matches: 5. The CDR3 bases that were read are TGTGCCAGCAGCCTCTCTGGGGGGCGCTATGCT. The encoded protein is CASSLSGGRYA. The whole CDR3 reads CASSLSGGRYAEQFF.